One sample yielded the 9 T cell receptor beta chains listed below, sequenced in a study of cytomegalovirus exposure and HLA in healthy donors (dated by TCRdb to 2015 to 2018). Libraries were built with the immunoSEQ multiplex PCR assay. The multiplex PCR relied on a mix of 60 forward primers for TCR Vbeta segments and 13 reverse primers for TCR Jbeta segments. TCRdb took this table from immuneACCESS and kept in-frame rearrangements with V and J called. Such tables lack part of the clones; where checked against another copy, unresolved V genes explain under half of the gap, and the rest is unexplained. The sample's records list roughly 100,000 clones. Jointly, the top ten make up 15% of the sample. The sequenced material came from PBMCs. Receptors were obtained from a man aged 50-60 years in good health and CMV-seropositive.

In the case of this clone: A read error may account for a junction end that differs from germline. The CDR3 bases are TGTGCCAGCAGTTACTCGTCTCTAATCTTGGGCTACTCCTTC. Protein sequence: CASSYSSLILGYSF. The chain has TRBV6-5 and TRBJ1-2; no clear D. In germline, CDR1 is MNHEY, CDR2 SVGAGI. This CDR3 is built from 14 residues.

The chain employs TRBV9 and TRBJ1-2, with 7 bases identical to TRBD1. The junction had 7 bases not matched to a gene; V was cut back by 0 bases and J by 8 bases. The CDR3 is made up of 14 amino acids. Germline V gene sequence: CDR1 SGDLS, CDR2 YYNGEE. DNA for the CDR3: TGTGCCAGCAGCGTAGAGGGGGCGGGCTACGGCTACACCTTC. Its translation: CASSVEGAGYGYTF.

V and J are TRBV9 and TRBJ2-5; TRBD1 matches at 8 bases. This CDR3 spans 15 amino acids. CDR1 is SGDLS and CDR2 is YYNGEE in the germline V gene. V lost 3 bases and J lost 4; bases outside the gene matches: 8. CDR3 in amino acids: CASSGGQDVRETQYF. DNA for the CDR3: TGTGCCAGCAGCGGGGGACAGGACGTCAGAGAGACCCAGTACTTC.

This chain uses TRBV30 with TRBJ2-3; 7 bases are a match to TRBD2. Per the germline V gene, CDR1 is GTSNPN and CDR2 is SVGIG (reference sequence). With V trimmed by 2 bases and J by 3 bases, 8 bases remained unmatched. CDR3 length equals 15 residues. The CDR3 protein is CAWSRGGGGTDTQYF. In nucleotides, the CDR3 is TGTGCCTGGAGTCGCGGTGGGGGAGGGACAGATACGCAGTATTTT.

The chain recombines TRBV11-2 with TRBJ2-4; TRBD2 matches at 10 bases. CDR3 length: 14 residues. V lost 4 bases, J lost 6 bases, and 3 bases stayed unmatched. Germline CDR1 is SGHAT and CDR2 is FQNNGV. Here the CDR3 reads CASSSRLAGNIQYF. CDR3 sequence (DNA): TGTGCCAGCAGCTCTCGACTAGCGGGAAACATTCAGTACTTC.

This chain connects TRBV7-3 to TRBJ1-1, with D unclear. The CDR3 extends over 12 amino acids. Germline CDR1 is SGHTA and CDR2 is FQGTGA. Trimming removed 4 bases at V and 7 bases at J, with 10 bases between. CDR3 sequence (DNA): TGTGCCAGCAGCTCGTTCATCGGTGAAGCTTTCTTT. Encoded protein: CASSSFIGEAFF.

The rearrangement uses TRBV6-6 and TRBJ2-5, with a tentative D call TRBD1 (6 bases). Germline lookup yields CDR1 MNHNY and CDR2 SVGAGI (reference sequence). V lost 6 bases, J lost 9 bases, and 14 bases lay in between. This CDR3 comprises 12 residues. The CDR3 sequence: CASRDQPGAQYF. The CDR3 DNA reads as TGTGCCAGCAGGGACCAACCAGGGGCCCAGTACTTC.

This chain uses TRBV5-6 with TRBJ1-1; D is possibly TRBD1 (5 bases). The CDR3 totals 15 residues. Germline CDR1 SGHDT, CDR2 YYEEEE. V shed 1 base and J shed 1 base, with 11 bases lying between them. The CDR3 here is CASSLIGQGNTEAFF. The CDR3 region has the DNA TGTGCCAGCAGCTTGATTGGCCAGGGGAACACTGAAGCTTTCTTT. Using reference TRBV5-6 and TRBJ1-1 for the parts outside the CDR3, the full variable domain is DAGVTQSPTHLIKTRGQQVTLRCSPKSGHDTVSWYQQALGQGPQFIFQYYEEEERQRGNFPDRFSGHQFPNYSSELNVNALLLGDSALYLCASSLIGQGNTEAFFGQGTRLTVV.

The rearrangement links TRBV2 to TRBJ2-3; TRBD1 agrees at 7 bases. Germline V gives CDR1 SNHLY, CDR2 FYNNEI. This CDR3 is 14 amino acids long. V was clipped by 6 bases and J by 0 bases; unmatched bases: 3. CDR3 protein: CASRRQGSTDTQYF. The CDR3, as DNA: TGTGCCAGCAGAAGACAGGGTAGCACAGATACGCAGTATTTT. Drawing the rest from reference TRBV2 and TRBJ2-3, the complete variable domain is EPEVTQTPSHQVTQMGQEVILRCVPISNHLYFYWYRQILGQKVEFLVSFYNNEISEKSEIFDDQFSVERPDGSNFTLKIRSTKLEDSAMYFCASRRQGSTDTQYFGPGTRLTVL.